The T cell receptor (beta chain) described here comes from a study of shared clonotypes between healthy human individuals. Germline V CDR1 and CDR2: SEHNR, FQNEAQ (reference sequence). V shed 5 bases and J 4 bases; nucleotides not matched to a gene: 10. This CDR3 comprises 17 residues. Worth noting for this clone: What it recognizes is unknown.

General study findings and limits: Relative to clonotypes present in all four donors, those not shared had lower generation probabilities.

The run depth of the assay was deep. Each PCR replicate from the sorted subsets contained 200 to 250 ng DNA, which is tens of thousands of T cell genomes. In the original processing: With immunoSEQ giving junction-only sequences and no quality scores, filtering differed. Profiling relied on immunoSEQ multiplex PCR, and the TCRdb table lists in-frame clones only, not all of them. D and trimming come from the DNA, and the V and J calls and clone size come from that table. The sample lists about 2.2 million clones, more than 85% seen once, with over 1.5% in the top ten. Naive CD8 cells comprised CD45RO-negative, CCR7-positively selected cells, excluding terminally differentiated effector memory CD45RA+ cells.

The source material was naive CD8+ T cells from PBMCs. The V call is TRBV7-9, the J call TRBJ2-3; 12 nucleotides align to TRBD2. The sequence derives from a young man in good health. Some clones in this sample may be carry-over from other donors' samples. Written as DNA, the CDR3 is TGTGCCAGCAGCCCCCAGACTAGCGGGAGATCGGCAGATACGCAGTATTTT. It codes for CASSPQTSGRSADTQYF.